This T cell receptor (beta chain) was identified during a study of CD8 T cells in ankylosing spondylitis. This clonotype is a singleton in its sample. Its specificity is not known. Study-wide results and limits: Some of these motif variants have turned up before, in reports on reactive arthritis synovial fluid and blood. Significant enrichment of disease-linked clones was reportedly seen in matched ankylosing spondylitis synovial fluid. For ankylosing spondylitis blood, a TCR beta motif of 7 or 8 highly homologous variants appeared characteristic.

The V and J ends lost 1 base and 7 bases respectively, with 10 bases between them. Germline V CDR1 and CDR2: KGHSY, FQNENV. There are 13 residues in the CDR3. A quantitative 5'-RACE method, one with molecular barcodes, was used to make TCR beta libraries. TCRdb analysed the 5' RACE reads with MiXCR anew, one entry per CDR3 protein. The table shows hundreds of thousands of distinct CDR3 sequences, with approximately 17% occurring only once. The rearrangement links TRBV16 to TRBJ1-1, with D unclear. The specimen sequenced was blood, either unsorted or a sorted T cell fraction (not recorded which). The sequence came from a male donor with ankylosing spondylitis. CDR3 amino acids: CASSQWREGEAFF. For the CDR3, the DNA is TGTGCCAGCAGCCAATGGAGGGAGGGTGAAGCTTTCTTT.